This T cell receptor beta chain comes out of a study of identical twins. TCRdb re-called the 5' RACE reads through MiXCR, storing one row per CDR3 protein. Of roughly 700,000 distinct CDR3 sequences in the sample, over 8.5% were seen once. Healthy Caucasians made up all donors. This clonotype came up many times. With 1 base clipped from V and 6 bases from J, the junction kept 4 bases outside the gene matches. The CDR3 loop spans 16 amino acids. CDR1 is KGHDR, CDR2 SFDVKD, per germline. These records were also assigned to another study, of yellow fever vaccine responses in identical twins.

The material sequenced was PBMCs. V and J are TRBV24-1 and TRBJ2-1, with 11 bases identical to TRBD2. This sequence was found in a woman between 18 and 30 years old in good health. In nucleotides, the CDR3 is TGTGCCACCAGTGATTTCCCTAGCGGGGGGACCAATGAGCAGTTCTTC. Protein product: CATSDFPSGGTNEQFF.